These 8 T cell receptor beta chains share one sample of origin, sequenced in a study of lymphopenia after photon versus proton radiotherapy. The data were produced by immunoSEQ multiplex PCR, yet TCRdb's version contains in-frame clones alone and is incomplete. The table has approximately 24,000 clones, roughly 80% seen once. The sequencing here drew on peripheral blood, taken from a patient treated with photon-based radiotherapy. The receptors originated from a middle-aged man with gastric cancer.

The chain links TRBV7-2 to TRBJ1-1; 9 positions match TRBD1. The CDR3 extends over 14 amino acids. The V segment lost 7 bases and the J segment 5 bases; nucleotides outside the gene matches: 8. CDR1 is SGHTA, CDR2 FQGNSA, per germline. The DNA for the CDR3 is TGTGCCAGCAAATGGGACAGGGAGACGACTGAAGCTTTCTTT. Protein product: CASKWDRETTEAFF.

The V gene is TRBV7-9, the J gene TRBJ1-1; possibly TRBD1 for D (5 bases). The V gene's germline CDR1 is SEHNR and CDR2 FQNEAQ (reference sequence). This CDR3 has 14 residues. V was trimmed by 6 bases and J by 0 bases, leaving 11 bases between them. CDR3 bases: TGTGCCAGCAGGAGAGGGGCCATGAACACTGAAGCTTTCTTT. It codes for CASRRGAMNTEAFF.

The V and J genes are TRBV7-9 and TRBJ1-3; unclear D gene. V was cut by 0 bases and J by 3 bases, with 0 bases left in between. This CDR3 comprises 12 residues. The germline V gene encodes CDR1 SEHNR and CDR2 FQNEAQ (reference sequence). CDR3 bases: TGTGCCAGCAGCTTAGCTGGAAACACCATATATTTT. It specifies CASSLAGNTIYF.

The rearrangement uses TRBV4-3 and TRBJ2-7, with TRBD2 as a possible D gene (5 bases). V dropped 1 base and J dropped 4 bases, with 17 bases sitting between them. This CDR3 region has 16 residues. Germline V CDR1 and CDR2: LGHNA, YSLEER. CDR3 region: CASSQGRGFEGYEQYF. CDR3 nucleotides: TGCGCCAGCAGCCAAGGCCGAGGGTTTGAAGGATACGAGCAGTACTTC.

The J gene is TRBJ1-1, the V gene TRBV7-2; TRBD1 aligns across 8 bases. Germline-derived CDR1 and CDR2 are SGHTA and FQGNSA. The CDR3 covers 16 residues. With 1 base clipped from V and 4 bases from J, the junction kept 8 bases outside the gene matches. CDR3 in DNA: TGTGCCAGCAGCTTAGTTATGGGACAGGTGCGCACTGAAGCTTTCTTT. Translation gives CASSLVMGQVRTEAFF.

The genes are TRBV7-6 and TRBJ2-1; D unclear. V was cut by 5 bases and J by 8 bases, with 16 bases left in between. The CDR3 sequence is 14 residues long. Germline-derived CDR1 and CDR2 are SGHVS and FNYEAQ. The CDR3 loop is CASSPGPLPDEQFF. As DNA, the CDR3 is TGTGCCAGCAGCCCTGGACCCCTACCCGATGAGCAGTTCTTC.

The genes are TRBV27 and TRBJ2-1, with unresolved D. V gave up 6 bases and J gave up 7 bases, with 19 bases separating them. The CDR3 covers 15 residues. From germline, CDR1 is MNHEY and CDR2 SMNVEV (reference sequence). The CDR3 spells CASRALGLLVNEQFF. In DNA, the CDR3 is TGTGCCAGCAGAGCCCTCGGTTTGCTGGTTAATGAGCAGTTCTTC.

This sequence joins TRBV21-1 and TRBJ2-7; no check of the table's D call, TRBD1, against the DNA was made. TRBV21-1 is noted as a pseudogene. The CDR3 length is 13 residues. The CDR3: CASSPQGPYEQYF. CDR3 bases: TGTGCCAGCAGCCCACAGGGCCCCTACGAGCAGTACTTC.